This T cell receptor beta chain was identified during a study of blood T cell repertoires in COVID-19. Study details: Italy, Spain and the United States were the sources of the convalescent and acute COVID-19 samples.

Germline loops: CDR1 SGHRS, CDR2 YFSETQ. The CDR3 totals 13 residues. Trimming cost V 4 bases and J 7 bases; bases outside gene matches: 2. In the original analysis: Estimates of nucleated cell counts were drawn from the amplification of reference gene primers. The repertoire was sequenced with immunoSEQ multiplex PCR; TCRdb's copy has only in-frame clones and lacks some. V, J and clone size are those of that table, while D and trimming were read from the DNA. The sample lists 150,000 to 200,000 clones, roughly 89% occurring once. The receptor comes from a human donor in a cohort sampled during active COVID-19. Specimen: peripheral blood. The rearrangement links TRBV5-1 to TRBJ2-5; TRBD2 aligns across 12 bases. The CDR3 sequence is CASSTTSGGTQYF. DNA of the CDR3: TGCGCCAGCAGCACGACTAGCGGGGGGACCCAGTACTTC.